Presented here are 26 T cell receptor beta chains from one specimen sequenced in a study of tumor-infiltrating lymphocytes in primary liver carcinoma. cDNA specific to TCR beta was made from 450 to 500 ng of total RNA, with a constant-region primer employed for priming. Libraries for TCR beta were built through three nested multiplex PCR rounds, which together made up a slightly modified ARM-PCR procedure. Investigators reported that the first two PCR rounds, at around 11 cycles each, used TRBV1-TRBV30 forward primers with a C-beta reverse primer. TCRdb ran MiXCR on the multiplex PCR reads and lists one entry per CDR3 protein. The data show under 150,000 distinct CDR3 sequences, with nearly 70% seen just once and 8.1% held by the top ten. RNA and DNA were co-extracted from roughly 20-30 mg of unsorted bulk tissue. Material for sequencing was tumor-adjacent normal liver tissue. Receptors originate from an older woman with primary liver carcinoma and hepatitis B virus infection.

The CDR3 sequence: CASSQGAETQYF. The CDR3 DNA is TGTGCCAGCAGCCAGGGTGCGGAGACCCAGTACTTC. The chain employs TRBV7-9 and TRBJ2-5, with D perhaps matching TRBD1 (5 bases). The CDR3 extends over 12 amino acids. With 5 bases removed from V and 5 bases from J, the gap between germline ends came to 9 bases. From germline, CDR1 is SEHNR and CDR2 FQNEAQ (reference sequence). Looking up the rest from reference TRBV7-9 and TRBJ2-5 gives the full variable domain: DTGVSQNPRHKITKRGQNVTFRCDPISEHNRLYWYRQTLGQGPEFLTYFQNEAQLEKSRLLSDRFSAERPKGSFSTLEIQRTEQGDSAMYLCASSQGAETQYFGPGTRLLVL.

This clonotype counts as medium-sized. The junction differs from germline at one of its ends, possibly a read error. The rearrangement joins TRBV29-1 to TRBJ2-5; 8 bases line up with TRBD2. The CDR3 has 11 amino acids. CDR1 is SQVTM and CDR2 is ANQGSEA in the germline V gene. Written as DNA, the CDR3 is TGCAGCGTTGAGGGACTAGAGGCCCAGTACTTC. It translates to CSVEGLEAQYF.

This clonotype was counted many times. This chain links TRBV5-4 with TRBJ1-1, with 8 bases matching TRBD1. This CDR3 has 14 residues. Germline loops: CDR1 SGHNT, CDR2 YYREEE (reference sequence). The V and J ends lost 4 bases and 1 base, in that order; junction bases with no gene match: 3. CDR3 sequence: CASSLQGGNTEAFF. CDR3 bases: TGTGCCAGCAGCCTACAGGGGGGGAACACTGAAGCTTTCTTT.

This clonotype was counted many times. This chain uses TRBV4-1 with TRBJ2-5; TRBD2 aligns across 15 bases. CDR3 length: 18 amino acids. Germline V gene sequence: CDR1 MGHRA, CDR2 YSYEKL. With 1 base clipped from V and 2 bases from J, the junction kept 5 bases outside the gene matches. CDR3 DNA sequence: TGCGCCAGCAGCCAAGGGGGGACTAGCGGGAGGTCACAAGAGACCCAGTACTTC. The encoded protein is CASSQGGTSGRSQETQYF.

Worth noting for this clonotype: Because the CDR3 is missing its conserved closing phenylalanine or tryptophan, this is likely a read error. The J gene is TRBJ2-2, the V gene TRBV7-8, with D unresolved. Germline V gives CDR1 SGHVS, CDR2 FQNEAQ. This CDR3 is built from 12 residues. In DNA form, the CDR3 reads TGTGTCAGCAGCTTAGAGGTCGGGGAGCTGTTTATA. Protein product: CVSSLEVGELFI.

Concerning this clonotype: This may arise from a read error, as a much more abundant clone is one base away. The chain combines TRBV30 with TRBJ2-5, with D tentatively TRBD2 (5 bases). The CDR3 runs to 12 residues. The V gene's germline CDR1 is GTSNPN and CDR2 SVGIG (reference sequence). The CDR3 DNA reads as TGTGTCTGGGAACTAGGGAAGAGAAACCAGTACTTC. Residues: CVWELGKRNQYF.

CDR3 DNA sequence: TGTGCCTGGAGTGTTGCGGGCAGGCAGCCCCAGCATTTT. Translated, it gives CAWSVAGRQPQHF. The gene calls are TRBV30 and TRBJ1-5, with D unresolved. The V gene's germline CDR1 is GTSNPN and CDR2 SVGIG (reference sequence). This CDR3 contains 13 residues. Trimming stripped 0 bases from V and 7 bases from J, with 10 bases between.

This clonotype appeared a single time. The limits of the CDR3 on the DNA are not certain, so only TCRdb's listed CDR3 is given. This rearrangement joins TRBV7-9 to TRBJ2-2. Germline assignment: CDR1 SEHNR and CDR2 FQNEAQ (reference sequence). A total of 14 residues make up the CDR3, ends included. The CDR3 loop is CASSLLGSAGSCFF.

This clonotype appeared once. This sequence may be a read error, since a much larger clone differs from it by one base. The V gene is TRBV30, the J gene TRBJ2-1; D is uncertain. Per germline, CDR1 GTSNPN and CDR2 SVGIG (reference sequence). This CDR3 has 11 residues. CDR3 bases: TGTGCCTGGAGTGGACTCAATGAGCAGTTATTC. It specifies CAWSGLNEQLF.

In regard to this clonotype: A much larger clone lies one base from this, so it may be a read error. The chain is built from TRBV7-9 and TRBJ2-5, with unresolved D. The germline V gene encodes CDR1 SEHNR and CDR2 FQNEAQ (reference sequence). The CDR3 spans 14 residues. CDR3 bases: TGTGTCAGCAGCGAACGTAATTACCAAGAGACCCAGTACTTC. Encoded protein: CVSSERNYQETQYF.

Note on this clonotype: At one boundary the junction diverges from the germline segment, which might be a read error. This rearrangement joins TRBV7-8 to TRBJ1-1, with D possibly being TRBD1 (6 bases). The CDR3 has 13 amino acids. Germline loops: CDR1 SGHVS, CDR2 FQNEAQ. The CDR3 nucleotides are TGTGCCAGAAGCATCATCTTGGGGGCTGAAGCTTCCTTT. This translates into CARSIILGAEASF.

Of note for this clonotype: The germline gene is not matched at one end of the junction; a read error may be the cause. This sequence joins TRBV28 and TRBJ2-2; D may be TRBD2 (5 bases). This CDR3 comprises 13 residues. Germline loops: CDR1 MDHEN, CDR2 SYDVKM. CDR3 residues: CASTLTGSGELSF. The CDR3 DNA follows: TGTGCCAGCACCCTAACGGGATCCGGGGAGCTGTCTTTT.

The CDR3 sequence is CASSPSGMRTDTQYF. For the CDR3, the DNA is TGTGCCAGCTCACCTAGCGGGATGCGCACAGATACGCAGTATTTT. V and J are TRBV18 and TRBJ2-3; 8 bases line up with TRBD2. The CDR3 is 15 amino acids. Per the germline V gene, CDR1 is KGHSH and CDR2 is LQKENI. The V segment lost 3 bases and the J segment 1 base; nucleotides outside the gene matches: 3.

The V and J genes are TRBV5-4 and TRBJ2-1, with 10 bases matching TRBD2. The CDR3 spans 18 residues. Germline loops: CDR1 SGHNT, CDR2 YYREEE (reference sequence). V dropped 4 bases and J dropped 7; count of bases not matched to a gene: 17. The CDR3 bases are TGTGCCAGCAGCCTCAGTACCATAGCGGGAGGTGAGGGAAATGAGCAGTTCTTC. Translated: CASSLSTIAGGEGNEQFF. Filled out from reference TRBV5-4 and TRBJ2-1, the complete variable domain reads ETGVTQSPTHLIKTRGQQVTLRCSSQSGHNTVSWYQQALGQGPQFIFQYYREEENGRGNFPPRFSGLQFPNYSSELNVNALELDDSALYLCASSLSTIAGGEGNEQFFGPGTRLTVL.

This clonotype was detected only a few times. A much larger clone lies one base from this, so it may be a read error. The chain couples TRBV5-4 to TRBJ2-1; TRBD1 or TRBD2 may be the D gene (6 bases each). The germline CDR1 and CDR2 sequences are SGHNT and YYREEE (reference sequence). The CDR3 is 14 residues long. In nucleotides, the CDR3 is TGTGCCAGCAGCGAAAGGGGGAGGAACAATGAGCGGTTCTTC. Protein sequence: CASSERGRNNERFF. Variable domain in full (rest from reference TRBV5-4 and TRBJ2-1): ETGVTQSPTHLIKTRGQQVTLRCSSQSGHNTVSWYQQALGQGPQFIFQYYREEENGRGNFPPRFSGLQFPNYSSELNVNALELDDSALYLCASSERGRNNERFFGPGTRLTVL.

In the case of this clonotype: Likely a read error: the CDR3 ends without its conserved phenylalanine or tryptophan. The gene calls are TRBV4-1 and TRBJ1-6, with D hard to call. This CDR3 has 15 amino acids. Per the germline V gene, CDR1 is MGHRA and CDR2 is YSYEKL. CDR3 protein: CASSQQLTPNSPLHS. CDR3 nucleotides: TGCGCCAGTAGCCAACAACTCACACCAAATTCACCCCTCCACTCT.

This clonotype is categorized as medium-sized (0.01 to 0.1%). The chain recombines TRBV11-3 with TRBJ2-2; D is possibly TRBD1 (6 bases). Germline V gene data show CDR1 as SGHNT and CDR2 as YENEEA. V was shortened by 1 base and J by 3 bases, with 12 bases between the two germline ends. This CDR3 has 16 amino acids. CDR3 in amino acids: CASSLGGAGDTGELFF. Written as DNA, the CDR3 is TGTGCCAGCAGCTTAGGAGGTGCAGGGGACACCGGGGAGCTGTTTTTT.

This clonotype was observed many times. The V gene is TRBV5-6, the J gene TRBJ1-2; unclear D gene. The CDR3 runs 12 residues. CDR1 and CDR2 (germline): SGHDT, YYEEEE. V was trimmed by 3 bases and J by 6 bases, leaving 9 bases between them. The CDR3 nucleotides read TGTGCCAGCAGCTGGCGAAGAGATGGCTACACCTTC. This sequence encodes CASSWRRDGYTF.

In its sample, this clonotype was seen a few times. This sequence joins TRBV2 and TRBJ2-5; TRBD2 matches at 7 bases. The CDR3 sequence is 15 residues long. Germline CDR1 reads SNHLY; CDR2 reads FYNNEI. Unmatched junction bases numbered 9, after V lost 4 bases and J lost 4 bases. The CDR3 DNA sequence: TGTGCCAGCAGTGGAGGCGGGAGTATGGGAGAGACCCAGTACTTC. Protein product: CASSGGGSMGETQYF.

CDR3: CASSSRPDRSVLWNTIYF. The CDR3 DNA sequence: TGTGCCAGCAGCTCACGCCCGGACAGGAGCGTACTCTGGAACACCATATATTTT. The chain links TRBV11-2 to TRBJ1-3; 7 bases line up with TRBD1. From germline, CDR1 is SGHAT and CDR2 FQNNGV. This CDR3 contains 18 residues. The junction had 19 bases not matched to a gene; V was cut back by 4 bases and J by 7 bases.

This clonotype was seen only once. This clone may be a read error of a much larger clone one base away. This rearrangement joins TRBV6-1 to TRBJ1-6, with D perhaps matching TRBD1 (5 bases). CDR1 is MNHNS, CDR2 SASEGT, per germline. The CDR3 contains 15 residues. The CDR3 reads CASSESAGTNSPPHF. Here the CDR3 DNA reads TGTGCCAGCAGTGAATCCGCAGGGACCAATTCACCCCCCCACTTT.

Note on this clonotype: A read error is possible here, since a much larger clone lies one base away. The chain couples TRBV5-1 to TRBJ2-7, with D tentatively TRBD1 (6 bases). Germline lookup yields CDR1 SGHRS and CDR2 YFSETQ. The CDR3 has 13 amino acids. The CDR3 region has the DNA TGCGCCAGCAGCTTGAGGGGGAACTACGAGCAGTGCTTC. It encodes CASSLRGNYEQCF.

Worth noting for this clonotype: A much larger clone sits a single nucleotide away, making a read error possible. The chain couples TRBV7-9 to TRBJ1-1; D is unresolved. The CDR3 totals 17 residues. The germline CDR1 and CDR2 sequences are SEHNR and FQNEAQ (reference sequence). The CDR3 is CATSSPRPVTVTAEAFF. The CDR3, as DNA: TGTGCCACCAGCTCGCCCCGCCCGGTCACCGTAACCGCTGAAGCTTTCTTT.

About this clonotype: Germline and junction disagree at one end, which may indicate a read error. The rearrangement uses TRBV11-2 and TRBJ2-2; D call uncertain. CDR1 and CDR2 (germline): SGHAT, FQNNGV. CDR3 length equals 13 residues. The CDR3 nucleotides read TGTGCAAGCAACTTAGATAGTACTGGGGAGCTGTTTTTT. Its translation: CASNLDSTGELFF.

Worth noting for this clonotype: At one boundary the junction diverges from the germline segment, which might be a read error. V is TRBV11-2 and J is TRBJ2-5; 9 nucleotides line up with TRBD2. This CDR3 is 16 amino acids long. Germline V gives CDR1 SGHAT, CDR2 FQNNGV. The CDR3 protein is CVSSFSRGSGSETQYF. CDR3 nucleotides: TGTGTCAGCAGCTTCTCCCGTGGTAGCGGGAGCGAGACCCAGTACTTC.

The rearrangement uses TRBV12-3 or TRBV12-4 and TRBJ2-2; a weak D match, TRBD2 (6 bases). The CDR3 is made up of 14 amino acids. The CDR3: CASGLRDYTGELFF. The CDR3 nucleotides are TGTGCTAGCGGTCTCCGGGACTACACCGGGGAGCTGTTTTTT.